A single T cell receptor beta chain is shown here with its context. The junction and the germline gene differ at one end; a read error may be behind it. Expressed TCRB transcripts were sequenced because the isolated RNA had all been reverse transcribed beforehand. Here immunoSEQ multiplex PCR was the method, and the copy in TCRdb shows in-frame clones only, minus some. The data hold roughly 330,000 clones, with approximately 10% observed a single time. The sample originates from a study of beta chain features in type 1 diabetes. Looked up from germline, CDR1 is SSHAT and CDR2 is FNYEAQ (reference sequence). The CDR3 runs 15 residues.

Sequenced: naive CD4+ T cells from blood. The receptor was isolated from a woman aged 25 to 39 in good health. The J gene is TRBJ2-5, the V gene TRBV7-7, with 14 bases that match TRBD2. The CDR3 bases are TGTGCTAGCAGCTTAGGACTAGCGGGAGGAGAGACCCAGTACTTC. Its protein product is CASSLGLAGGETQYF.